This T cell receptor (beta chain) was sequenced during a study of blood T cell repertoires in COVID-19. Original processing methods: For nucleated cells, counts were estimated from reference gene primer amplification. This table comes from immunoSEQ multiplex PCR, and its TCRdb copy is limited to in-frame clones, with some not included. The D gene and trimming were derived from the DNA, and the V and J assignments and clone size from that table. The table includes 160,000 or so clones, roughly 83% detected once. V trimming: 4 bases; J trimming: 12 bases; junction bases outside the gene matches: 11. CDR3 length: 15 residues. The germline V gene has CDR1 SGHTA and CDR2 FQGNSA.

V is TRBV7-2 and J is TRBJ1-6; the match to TRBD1 covers 8 bases. Input material: peripheral blood. The receptor comes from a human donor in a cohort sampled during active COVID-19. The CDR3: CASSSQGAPLRPLHF. The CDR3 DNA reads as TGTGCCAGCAGCTCCCAGGGGGCCCCTCTTAGACCCCTCCACTTT. The whole variable domain, remainder taken from reference TRBV7-2 and TRBJ1-6, is GAGVSQSPSNKVTEKGKDVELRCDPISGHTALYWYRQSLGQGLEFLIYFQGNSAPDKSGLPSDRFSAERTGGSVSTLTIQRTQQEDSAVYLCASSSQGAPLRPLHFGNGTRLTVT.